This T cell receptor (beta chain) emerged from a study of technical replicates of blood from a handful of donors (dated by TCRdb to about 2017). About this clone itself: Its specific antigen is unknown. No much larger clone is present one base from it, and per-base qualities are unavailable.

The receptor library was made with the immunoSEQ multiplex PCR assay. What TCRdb holds here is the immuneACCESS table cut down to in-frame rearrangements. Part of the clones is not present; checked against another copy, under half of the missing clones reflect an unresolved V gene, and the others are unexplained. Within this sample are about 76,000 clones, with around 94% of them counted one time only. The leading ten clones occupy over 0.35% of the sample. The specimen sequenced was T cells isolated from PBMCs. This TCR came from a human donor in good health.

Here the CDR3 is given as CATALGLAGEQFF. The nucleotide sequence is given as TGTGCCACGGCGCTAGGACTAGCGGGGGAGCAGTTCTTC. The chain is made from TRBV2 and TRBJ2-1, and 12 junctional nucleotides match TRBD2. The germline V end is reduced by 10 bases and the J end by 10 bases; junction bases left unmatched: 8. The CDR3 starts with the cysteine, ends with the phenylalanine, and has 13 residues. The CDR3 DNA has 39 bases and is translated from base 1. Sequences SNHLY (CDR1) and FYNNEI (CDR2) are obtained from the germline V gene.